This T cell receptor (beta chain) was sequenced during a study of regulatory T cells in long-lasting Graves disease. This clonotype occurred a few times. Time point specified: newly diagnosed GD, antithyroid drugs for less than 3 months. The TCR library used RNA extracted from PBMCs. TCR beta libraries were built with iRepertoire HTBI primers and Arm-PCR of CDR3 regions. TCRdb redid the calling of the multiplex PCR reads with MiXCR, one entry per CDR3 protein. The sample has approximately 460,000 distinct CDR3 sequences, less than 20% seen once. The sample also formed part of further work on T cells in Graves' hyperthyroidism and ophthalmopathy. That paper notes: Based on clinical symptoms, serum thyroxine and TRAb, thyroid ultrasound and orbital computed tomography, diagnoses were reached. Also found in blood were most expanded thyroid clonotypes above 0.001.

The sequenced sample was peripheral blood mononuclear cells (PBMCs), obtained at new diagnosis, from a patient treated with antithyroid drugs. This TCR derives from a woman aged 25 to 39 with Graves disease.

Written as DNA, the CDR3 is TGTGCCAGCAGCCAAGAGGGACAGCGTAGCTCCTACGAGCAGTACTTC. This gives the protein CASSQEGQRSSYEQYF. V usage is TRBV14 and J usage is TRBJ2-7; TRBD1 aligns across 7 bases. The CDR3 has 16 residues. Unmatched junction bases numbered 5, after V lost 0 bases and J lost 0 bases. Germline values: CDR1 SGHDN, CDR2 FVKESK.